A selection of T cell receptor beta chains follows, all from one sample in a study of blood T cell repertoires in COVID-19. This table comes from immunoSEQ multiplex PCR, and its TCRdb copy is limited to in-frame clones, with some not included. The sample gives hundreds of thousands of clones, 86% of which show up once; 1.4% is in the top ten. The specimen was peripheral blood. These receptors were collected from a woman in her twenties or thirties with active or convalescent COVID-19. Both conserved end residues are part of each CDR3. D genes are given only for firm matches. Clone size is shown for a subset of rows, as once, few, many or a class of expanded clone.

d_call	clone_size	v_call	j_call	cdr3_nt	cdr3_aa
TRBD1	few	TRBV11-2	TRBJ1-5	TGTGCCAGCAGCCAGGGACAGGCATCTCAGCCCCAGCATTTT	CASSQGQASQPQHF
TRBD1	.	TRBV18	TRBJ1-5	TGTGCCAGCTCACCGGGACAGAATAGCAATCAGCCCCAGCATTTT	CASSPGQNSNQPQHF
.	.	TRBV14	TRBJ1-1	TGTGCCAGCAGCCAAGCCCCGGAACAGGGCCCCTTGAACACTGAAGCTTTCTTT	CASSQAPEQGPLNTEAFF
TRBD2	.	TRBV14	TRBJ2-5	TGTGCCAGCAGCCAAGATGTGCTAGCGGGGGGAGTTGGCGAGACCCAGTACTTC	CASSQDVLAGGVGETQYF
.	.	TRBV19	TRBJ2-7	TGTGCCAGTAGTTTGGGACAAGGGTCTTCCTCCAGCTCCTACGAGCAGTACTTC	CASSLGQGSSSSSYEQYF
.	.	TRBV6-4	TRBJ2-1	TGTGCCAGCAGTGACCAGACTCGCCGCTCCTACAATGAGCAGTTCTTC	CASSDQTRRSYNEQFF
.	.	TRBV6-5	TRBJ1-2	TGTGCCAGCACTCTCCCCGGGGTTGTCTATGGCTACACCTTC	CASTLPGVVYGYTF
TRBD1	once	TRBV6-5	TRBJ1-4	TGTGCCAGCAGTCCTCCGGGACAGGGTAATGAAAAACTGTTTTTT	CASSPPGQGNEKLFF
.	.	TRBV5-4	TRBJ2-2	TGTGCCAGCAGCGGGGCTGCAAAGGGTACCGGGGAGCTGTTTTTT	CASSGAAKGTGELFF
.	.	TRBV2	TRBJ1-2	TGTGCCAGCAGTGAGGCAGGGAGGCGGTATGGCTACACCTTC	CASSEAGRRYGYTF
TRBD1	.	TRBV23-1	TRBJ1-1	TGCGCCAGCAGTCAATTCGAGAACAGGGGCACTGAAGCTTTCTTT	CASSQFENRGTEAFF
TRBD2	.	TRBV3-1/TRBV3-2	TRBJ2-1	TGTGCCAGCAGCCCCAGGACTAGCGCCCGAGGGGACAATGAGCAGTTCTTC	CASSPRTSARGDNEQFF
.	once	TRBV9	TRBJ1-2	TGTGCCAGCAGCCCCCTTGGGGAGCCCTATGGCTACACCTTC	CASSPLGEPYGYTF
TRBD2	.	TRBV11-2	TRBJ2-1	TGTGCCAGCAGCTGGGAGCGGGGGGAGCAGTTCTTC	CASSWERGEQFF
.	.	TRBV7-2	TRBJ1-2	TGTGCCAGCAGCTTAGATGACAGCTCCCCTTACTATGGCTACACCTTC	CASSLDDSSPYYGYTF
.	.	TRBV6-5	TRBJ1-2	TGTGCCAGCAGTATCAGCGGGAGCGGCTATGGCTACACCTTC	CASSISGSGYGYTF
TRBD2	.	TRBV3-1/TRBV3-2	TRBJ2-1	TGTGCCAGCAGAGCGGGGGGGCCAAAGTTCTTC	CASRAGGPKFF
TRBD2	.	TRBV10-2	TRBJ2-1	TGCGCCAGCGGGACTAGCGGGAGCGGCAATGAGCAGTTCTTC	CASGTSGSGNEQFF
TRBD1	.	TRBV6-6	TRBJ1-5	TGTGCCAGCAGCGAACAGGGGTGGGATCAGCCCCAGCATTTT	CASSEQGWDQPQHF
.	.	TRBV29-1	TRBJ1-3	TGCAGCGTGGTGACAGCCTCTGGAAACACCATATATTTT	CSVVTASGNTIYF
TRBD1	.	TRBV19	TRBJ1-1	TGTGCCAGTAGTATCGCCGCCGGGACAGACATAATGAGCACTGAAGCTTTCTTT	CASSIAAGTDIMSTEAFF
.	.	TRBV3-1/TRBV3-2	TRBJ2-7	TGTGCCAGCAGCCTCAGCGGGTACGAGCAGTACTTC	CASSLSGYEQYF
TRBD1	.	TRBV5-1	TRBJ2-1	TGCGCCAGCAGCTCCGGGACAGGGATCAATGAGCAGTTCTTC	CASSSGTGINEQFF
.	few	TRBV27	TRBJ1-1	TGTGCCAGCAGTTTAATCCCCCCGGGAGAAGTGAACACTGAAGCTTTCTTT	CASSLIPPGEVNTEAFF
.	.	TRBV6-1	TRBJ1-6	TGTGCCAGCAGTGAAGCAGGCGGGGGGCAGGGCTCTTCGCTTTCACCCCTCCACTTT	CASSEAGGGQGSSLSPLHF
.	.	TRBV6-2/TRBV6-3	TRBJ2-3	TGTGCCAGCAGTTACTGGGGAGCGCAGTATTTT	CASSYWGAQYF
.	few	TRBV6-5	TRBJ1-6	TGTGCCAGCAGTCCCTGGGCAAATTCACCCCTCCACTTT	CASSPWANSPLHF
TRBD1	.	TRBV25-1	TRBJ1-6	TGTGCCAGCAGTGAATTGGGACAGGGAGAGCGTTCACCCCTCCACTTT	CASSELGQGERSPLHF
TRBD1	.	TRBV29-1	TRBJ1-1	TGCAGCGTTGAGGCACTGACTAGGGGACAGGGGTACACTGAAGCTTTCTTT	CSVEALTRGQGYTEAFF
.	.	TRBV5-1	TRBJ1-1	TGCGCCAGCAGCTCGGGATCCGCAAACACTGAAGCTTTCTTT	CASSSGSANTEAFF
TRBD1	.	TRBV4-2	TRBJ2-7	TGTGCCAGCAGCCAGATGACAGGGTCTTCCTACGAGCAGTACTTC	CASSQMTGSSYEQYF
TRBD1	.	TRBV6-5	TRBJ1-2	TGTGCCAGCAGCGCCGGGACAGCCTTCTATGGCTACACCTTC	CASSAGTAFYGYTF
.	.	TRBV20-1	TRBJ2-1	TGCAGTGCTAGTGTTAAGGTGGGGCCATACAATGAGCAGTTCTTC	CSASVKVGPYNEQFF
TRBD1	.	TRBV27	TRBJ1-4	TGTGCCAGCAGTTTCGGCAGGGGGCGTGAAAAACTGTTTTTT	CASSFGRGREKLFF
TRBD1	.	TRBV19	TRBJ1-1	TGTGCCAGTAGTCCTCCGGGACAGGCCCCGAGGACTGAAGCTTTCTTT	CASSPPGQAPRTEAFF
TRBD2	.	TRBV15	TRBJ2-1	TGTGCCACCAGCAGAGTGCTAGCGGGTTGGAGCTCCTACAATGAGCAGTTCTTC	CATSRVLAGWSSYNEQFF